Each of the 11 T cell receptor beta chains below was sequenced from the same sample in a study of cytomegalovirus exposure and HLA in healthy donors. Primers included in the PCR were 60 Vbeta and 13 Jbeta primers. Sequenced by immunoSEQ multiplex PCR; TCRdb stores in-frame clones only, minus some. The table includes approximately 100,000 clones, less than 10% detected once. The sequenced sample consisted of PBMCs. These receptors came from a man aged 45-60 years in good health and CMV-seropositive.

This clone was counted a few times. The chain couples TRBV5-1 to TRBJ1-1; 9 bases map to TRBD1. Unmatched junction bases numbered 11, after V lost 4 bases and J lost 4 bases. CDR3 size: 16 residues. Germline CDR1 SGHRS, CDR2 YFSETQ. This CDR3 is CASSHKQGAEFTEAFF. The CDR3 DNA reads TGCGCCAGCAGCCACAAACAGGGGGCTGAGTTCACTGAAGCTTTCTTT.

The CDR3 coding sequence is TGTGCCAGCAGCTCCTCGGACAGAATGAACACTGAAGCTTTCTTT. As protein: CASSSSDRMNTEAFF. The V and J genes are TRBV11-2 and TRBJ1-1, with D perhaps matching TRBD1 (6 bases). The CDR3 covers 15 residues. V lost 4 bases to trimming and J lost 0 bases, with 12 bases between them. Germline lookup yields CDR1 SGHAT and CDR2 FQNNGV.

The rearrangement links TRBV7-2 to TRBJ2-5; a possible D gene is TRBD2 (6 bases). The CDR3 extends over 16 amino acids. V was cut by 1 base and J by 1 base, with 13 bases left in between. The germline CDR1 and CDR2 sequences are SGHTA and FQGNSA. For the CDR3, the DNA is TGTGCCAGCAGCTTAGGGCCCGGGAGTGGCCAAGAGACCCAGTACTTC. It translates to CASSLGPGSGQETQYF. Full variable domain (missing parts from reference TRBV7-2 and TRBJ2-5): GAGVSQSPSNKVTEKGKDVELRCDPISGHTALYWYRQSLGQGLEFLIYFQGNSAPDKSGLPSDRFSAERTGGSVSTLTIQRTQQEDSAVYLCASSLGPGSGQETQYFGPGTRLLVL.

The V gene is TRBV10-3, the J gene TRBJ2-7; 7 bases line up with TRBD2. This CDR3 has 14 amino acids. V was pared by 5 bases and J by 4 bases, with 8 bases of the junction left unmatched. CDR1 is ENHRY, CDR2 SYGVKD, per germline. CDR3 loop: CAISIRTGGYEQYF. In DNA, the CDR3 is TGTGCCATCAGTATAAGGACGGGGGGTTACGAGCAGTACTTC.

This clone was picked up a small number of times. The V and J genes are TRBV6-5 and TRBJ1-5; 7 nucleotides align to TRBD1. The CDR3 covers 15 residues. V lost 6 bases, J lost 3 bases, and 8 bases stayed unmatched. Germline lookup yields CDR1 MNHEY and CDR2 SVGAGI. Here the CDR3 DNA reads TGTGCCAGCAGCCCGACAGGGCTCGCCAATCAGCCCCAGCATTTT. Translating gives CASSPTGLANQPQHF.

V is TRBV4-1 and J is TRBJ2-1; maybe TRBD2 (7 bases). The germline CDR1 and CDR2 sequences are MGHRA and YSYEKL. This CDR3 is built from 17 residues. V lost 3 bases and J 7 bases, leaving 22 bases between the germline ends. The CDR3 region has the DNA TGCGCCAGCAGCCACGACCCGGGGGCGGGAGAACGGAATGAGCAGTTCTTC. This encodes CASSHDPGAGERNEQFF.

This clone appeared a few times. The chain combines TRBV28 with TRBJ2-7; 10 bases match TRBD2. V lost 5 bases to trimming and J lost 3 bases; unmatched junction nucleotides: 13. The CDR3 length is 17 residues. Germline CDR1 is MDHEN and CDR2 is SYDVKM. The DNA for the CDR3 is TGTGCCAGCAGTCCACGGGGGCTAGCGGGAGTTTTCTACGAGCAGTACTTC. Translating it yields CASSPRGLAGVFYEQYF.

The J gene is TRBJ1-5, the V gene TRBV28; maybe TRBD1 (5 bases). CDR3 length: 15 amino acids. Germline assignment: CDR1 MDHEN and CDR2 SYDVKM. Between the trimmed V and J ends, which lost 5 bases and 7 bases, there was a span of 18 bases. This chain's CDR3 is CASSIVRVPYQPQHF. The CDR3 DNA reads TGTGCCAGCAGTATCGTCAGGGTTCCTTACCAGCCCCAGCATTTT.

This clone turned up a few times. The chain recombines TRBV4-3 with TRBJ1-1, with D maybe TRBD1 (6 bases). Trimming left V 3 bases short and J 5 bases short, with 13 bases between. CDR3 size: 14 residues. CDR1 is LGHNA, CDR2 YSLEER, per germline. This CDR3 is CASSQTGEGTEAFF. The CDR3, as DNA: TGCGCCAGCAGCCAGACAGGAGAGGGTACTGAAGCTTTCTTT.

The rearrangement links TRBV7-2 to TRBJ2-5; TRBD2 matches 12 bases. CDR1 and CDR2 (germline): SGHTA, FQGNSA. V shed 4 bases, J shed 2 bases, and the junction held 11 bases outside the gene matches. CDR3 length: 18 amino acids. The CDR3 DNA sequence: TGTGCCAGCAGCTCCAAAAGATGGACTAGCGGGATGCAAGAGACCCAGTACTTC. It translates to CASSSKRWTSGMQETQYF.

There are a few counts of this clone. This chain uses TRBV19 with TRBJ2-7; 9 bases are shared with TRBD1. The V gene end was trimmed by 5 bases and the J gene end by 6 bases; junction bases not matched to a gene: 11. This CDR3 is built from 15 residues. Germline-derived CDR1 and CDR2 are LNHDA and SQIVND (reference sequence). The CDR3 here is CASSPGWGQGAEQYF. CDR3 nucleotides: TGTGCCAGTAGTCCGGGCTGGGGACAGGGAGCCGAGCAGTACTTC.